This TCR beta chain was sequenced for a study of blood T cell repertoires in COVID-19. Study in general: T cells, B-cell-depleted T cells, or PBMCs supplied cDNA or gDNA.

As handled by the study authors: Quantification of nucleated cells was approximated via reference gene primer amplification. Assay used: immunoSEQ multiplex PCR; TCRdb lists only in-frame clones, some missing. V and J calls and clone size follow that table, whereas D and trimming were derived from the DNA. In the table there are 200,000 or so clones, about 80% of which are singletons. The CDR3 has 14 amino acids. Per germline, CDR1 MDHEN and CDR2 SYDVKM. With 5 bases removed from V and 4 bases from J, the gap between germline ends came to 14 bases. The sequence was obtained from a woman aged 55-69 years with acute or convalescent COVID-19. This chain connects TRBV28 to TRBJ1-2, with a tentative D call TRBD1 (6 bases). Sequences were obtained from peripheral blood. The CDR3 protein is CASSGGGGGYGYTF. The CDR3 bases are TGTGCCAGCAGTGGCGGGGGCGGAGGCTATGGCTACACCTTC.